The present T cell receptor (beta chain) was sequenced within a study of blood T cell repertoires in COVID-19. Study background: The study drew acute and convalescent COVID-19 samples from the United States, Italy and Spain. T cells, B-cell-depleted T cells, or PBMCs provided the cDNA or gDNA that served as material.

Trimming removed 1 base from V and 1 base from J, with 22 bases in between. The CDR3 has 19 residues. CDR1 is MGHRA and CDR2 is YSYEKL in the germline V gene. Under the authors' procedure: By means of reference gene primer amplification, nucleated cell counts were estimated. Here immunoSEQ multiplex PCR was the method, and the copy in TCRdb shows in-frame clones only, minus some. The D gene and trimming were derived from the DNA, and the V and J assignments and clone size from that table. The data show fewer than 250,000 clones, almost 90% seen once. This clone was detected a few times. The TCR sequence derives from an older woman with acute or convalescent COVID-19. This chain joins TRBV4-1 and TRBJ1-1, with D possibly TRBD1 on 5 matching bases. The specimen was peripheral blood. The CDR3 here is CASSQGILRQGLKNTEAFF. CDR3 sequence (DNA): TGCGCCAGCAGCCAAGGAATATTAAGGCAGGGACTTAAGAACACTGAAGCTTTCTTT.